This T cell receptor (beta chain) emerged from a study of T cells in Graves' hyperthyroidism and ophthalmopathy. Overall study: Before treatment of any kind, peripheral blood was taken at initial diagnosis.

Diagnoses were made from clinical symptoms, serum measures (thyroxine and TRAb), thyroid ultrasound and orbital computed tomography. Fresh 10 ml peripheral blood yielded PBMCs. This clonotype has ten or more counts. What it binds is not known. Amplified TCR beta CDR3 regions came from RNA transcripts. An initial round of RT-PCR targeting the TCR CDR3 relied on the HTBI primer set. One entry per CDR3 protein, called by TCRdb with MiXCR from the multiplex PCR reads. The sample lists hundreds of thousands of distinct CDR3 sequences; roughly a quarter were seen once. Germline V lookup: CDR1 SQVTM, CDR2 ANQGSEA. The CDR3 extends over 14 amino acids. Unmatched junction bases numbered 11, after V lost 4 bases and J lost 6 bases. Findings of the study overall: Clonotypes that were expanded in thyroid above 0.001 mostly appeared in blood too.

The sequence was collected from a woman aged 30 to 39 with Graves' ophthalmopathy. This chain uses TRBV29-1 with TRBJ1-2; TRBD1 agrees at 7 bases. The sequenced material came from blood. For the CDR3, the DNA is TGCAGCGTTGCTGCGGCAGGGGGTTTGGATGGCTACACCTTC. This codes for CSVAAAGGLDGYTF.